Sequencing of this T cell receptor beta chain was carried out in a study of early T cells in non-severe SARS-CoV-2 infection. Study-wide context: Chains were unpaired, as sequencing was done on bulk RNA from unsorted whole blood.

Remarks on this clonotype: Its matching antigen is unknown.

Tagging with unique molecular identifiers was applied to individual cDNA molecules. TCRdb reprocessed the 5' RACE reads with MiXCR, giving one entry per CDR3 protein. This table holds over 50,000 distinct CDR3 sequences, roughly 8% found once. The CDR3 has 13 residues. V lost 2 bases, J lost 6 bases, and 13 bases lay in between. Germline CDR1 and CDR2: DFQATT and SNEGSKA (reference sequence). General study points: VDJdb matching favored anti-spike CD8 responses, missing private and CD4 specificities.

The source is an adult who was a healthcare worker with PCR-confirmed SARS-CoV-2 infection or an uninfected control (not recorded which). The J gene is TRBJ1-1, the V gene TRBV20-1; D gene uncertain. The sample taken for sequencing was whole blood. As DNA, the CDR3 is TGCAGTGCTAGACCAAGAACGACCGCTGAAGCTTTCTTT. Translation: CSARPRTTAEAFF.